Below, one T cell receptor beta chain is given with its context. Its antigen target is currently unknown. Base qualities are not at hand, and no much larger clone is one base apart. The data are from a study of blood T cell repertoires in COVID-19 (dated by TCRdb to 2020 to 2022). Concerning the study at large: Samples from collaborators originated in the United States, Italy and Spain and spanned both the acute and convalescent phases of COVID-19. The material from the prospective study consisted of cDNA or gDNA derived from T cells, B-cell-depleted T cells, or PBMCs. Subjects who had been exposed to COVID-19, were actively infected with it, or had recovered from it provided the deeply sampled blood TCRbeta repertoires that made up the dataset. The repertoires were made available in a free public database intended to serve as a resource for research on the immune response to SARS-CoV-2. The samples were drawn from two sources: the first 160 participants of the ongoing ImmuneRACE study, and 950 to 1,500 subjects contributed by 6 global collaborators. Sample metadata almost always included a de-identified subject ID, COVID-19 status, age in years and sex. Where HLA class I and class II types were available, the types were taken from metadata supplied by the sample provider, not from assay-based typing.

Study-wide findings and limitations: The amount of clinical and demographic metadata varied by source and participant and was provided uncurated.

The immunoSEQ Assay, a bias-controlled multiplex PCR, was used to amplify TCRbeta CDR3 regions from genomic DNA. Concerning the study's data processing: Nucleated cell counts per sample were estimated from amplification of reference gene primers within the assay. To quantify the absolute abundance of each unique TCRbeta CDR3 rearrangement, sequence reads were collapsed and filtered. Productive Simpson clonality was computed per sample as the square root of Simpson's diversity index over productive rearrangements. Entries here come from immuneACCESS through TCRdb and include only in-frame sequences with V and J called. Some clones fail to appear in such tables; in the studies checked, an unresolved V gene covers under half of the shortfall, and the cause of the remainder is unknown. V and J calls and clone size are given by that table; D and trimming were obtained from the DNA. The sample table contains roughly 230,000 clones; only one count was recorded for under 90% of them. The ten biggest clones cover around 3.5% of the sample.

From cysteine to phenylalanine, the CDR3 is 12 amino acids long. Kept here is only the CDR3 DNA, which spans 36 bases and is read in frame from base 1. V is cut by 3 bases and J by 11 bases, and the space between the germline ends is 13 bases. CDR1 is given as SEHNR and CDR2 as FQNEAQ, both from the germline V gene (reference sequence). Collaborating institutions collected whole blood in K2EDTA tubes following their own protocols. Collaborator samples were shipped for TCRbeta analysis as frozen whole blood, isolated PBMCs, or DNA extracted from either sample type. The material sequenced was peripheral blood. The chain is made from TRBV7-9 and TRBJ1-1, with TRBD1 tentatively as D gene (6 bases match). The TCR sequence derives from a woman at least 80 years old with acute or convalescent COVID-19. The CDR3 protein: CASSFRTERAFF. The nucleotides read TGTGCCAGCAGCTTTAGGACAGAACGGGCTTTCTTT.